A selection of T cell receptor beta chains follows, all from one sample in a study of T cells in Graves' hyperthyroidism and ophthalmopathy. TCRdb analysed the multiplex PCR reads with MiXCR anew, one entry per CDR3 protein. Of a few hundred thousand distinct CDR3 sequences in the sample, more than 20% were seen once. The sequenced sample consisted of blood. The receptors come from a man in his fifties or sixties with Graves' hyperthyroidism. CDR3s include the opening cysteine and the closing phenylalanine or tryptophan. A D gene is named only where the DNA matches it firmly. For some rows the clone size is stated as once, few or many, or as a class when expanded; others skip it.

NA | many | TRBJ2-7 | 13 | TRBV27 | TGTGCCAGCAGTTATAGTAGCGGCTACGAGCAGTACTTC | CASSYSSGYEQYF
TRBD1 | NA | TRBJ2-2 | 16 | TRBV7-9 | TGTGCCAGCAGCACCTCAGACAGGGAGAGTACCGGGGAGCTGTTTTTT | CASSTSDRESTGELFF
TRBD2 | NA | TRBJ2-2 | 17 | TRBV9 | TGTGCCAGCAGCACCCCAAGCGGGAGAGGGGCCACCGGGGAGCTGTTTTTT | CASSTPSGRGATGELFF
NA | few | TRBJ1-4 | 16 | TRBV5-1 | TGCGCCAGCAGCTCGATAGGACAGTTAACTAATGAAAAACTGTTTTTT | CASSSIGQLTNEKLFF
NA | NA | TRBJ1-2 | 13 | TRBV5-1 | TGCGCCAGCAGCTTGCCGGGGGGATTGGGCTACACCTTC | CASSLPGGLGYTF
NA | few | TRBJ2-1 | 16 | TRBV15 | TGTGCCACCAGCAGAGAGTCTATGCCATCCTACAATGAGCAGTTCTTC | CATSRESMPSYNEQFF
NA | few | TRBJ2-5 | 11 | TRBV29-1 | TGCAGCGTGGACTTCCAAGAGACCCAGTACTTC | CSVDFQETQYF
NA | few | TRBJ1-1 | 15 | TRBV3-1 | TGTGCCAGCAGCCCCGAGGAAAGGGCCGGCCCTGAAGCTTTCTTT | CASSPEERAGPEAFF
NA | NA | TRBJ1-2 | 13 | TRBV25-1 | TGTGCCAGCAGTGAATTGAGGAGTTATGGCTACACCTTC | CASSELRSYGYTF
NA | NA | TRBJ2-7 | 13 | TRBV20-1 | TGCAGTGTGGGGGCCAGTTCCCCCTACGAGCAGTACTTC | CSVGASSPYEQYF
TRBD2 | NA | TRBJ2-1 | 16 | TRBV7-6 | TGTGCCAGCAGCTTAGTAGGCGGGAGCTCCTACAATGAGCAGTTCTTC | CASSLVGGSSYNEQFF
TRBD2 | many | TRBJ2-7 | 14 | TRBV12-3/TRBV12-4 | TGTGCCAGCAGTCAAGCAGCGGGAGGCTACGAGCAGTACTTC | CASSQAAGGYEQYF
TRBD1 | many | TRBJ1-5 | 14 | TRBV28 | TGTGCCAGCAGATTACAGGGGAGGGGTCAGCCCCAGCATTTT | CASRLQGRGQPQHF
NA | NA | TRBJ2-7 | 13 | TRBV12-3/TRBV12-4 | TGTGCCAGCTTGGACCTAGTGGCTGGCGAGCAGTACTTC | CASLDLVAGEQYF
TRBD1 | NA | TRBJ1-4 | 14 | TRBV5-1 | TGCGCCAGCAGCTCGGGACAGGAGGAAGGGAAACTGTTTTTT | CASSSGQEEGKLFF
NA | few | TRBJ1-1 | 13 | TRBV9 | TGTGCCAGCAGCGTCAGGGAAGGGGATGAAGCTTTCTTT | CASSVREGDEAFF
NA | few | TRBJ1-1 | 18 | TRBV7-9 | TGTGCCAGCAGCTTAGTTCATCACAAGGCCAGACAGCCCACTGAAGCTTTCTTT | CASSLVHHKARQPTEAFF
NA | NA | TRBJ1-4 | 13 | TRBV20-1 | TGCAGTGCTTTTTGGACAGAGAATGAAAAACTGTTTTTT | CSAFWTENEKLFF
NA | NA | TRBJ2-1 | 13 | TRBV6-5 | TGTGCCAGCAGTTTGACTACCGTCGATGAGCAGTTCTTC | CASSLTTVDEQFF
TRBD1 | few | TRBJ2-5 | 14 | TRBV11-3 | TGTGCCAGCACCTCAGGGGGCAGTTTCGAGACCCAGTACTTC | CASTSGGSFETQYF
NA | many | TRBJ2-3 | 13 | TRBV6-1 | TGTGCCAGCAGTGACACAGGGTCAGATACGCAGTATTTT | CASSDTGSDTQYF
TRBD2 | NA | TRBJ2-2 | 22 | TRBV12-5 | TGTGCTAGTGGTTTGAATCGGGGCGGGGGGCACCGTGTTCGGGAGGACCCCGGGGAGCTGTTTTTT | CASGLNRGGGHRVREDPGELFF
NA | many | TRBJ1-1 | 13 | TRBV7-8 | TGTGCCAGCAGCTTGGGTTATGGCACTGAAGCTTTCTTT | CASSLGYGTEAFF
TRBD1 | many | TRBJ2-7 | 15 | TRBV28 | TGTGCCAGCAGTCCCGGGACAGGGGTCGATGGCGAGCAGTACTTC | CASSPGTGVDGEQYF
TRBD2 | many | TRBJ2-1 | 14 | TRBV6-1 | TGTGCCAGCAGTGAAAAGATACTAGCGTTTGAGCAGTTCTTC | CASSEKILAFEQFF
TRBD1 | few | TRBJ2-4 | 19 | TRBV7-9 | TGTGCCAGCAGCCTACACCGAGGGACAGGTTCCCTAGCCAAAAACATTCAGTACTTC | CASSLHRGTGSLAKNIQYF
TRBD1 | NA | TRBJ2-1 | 16 | TRBV7-4 | TGTGCCAGCAGCTTAGTTTGGACAGGGGGATACAATGAGCAGTTCTTC | CASSLVWTGGYNEQFF
TRBD1 | NA | TRBJ1-1 | 15 | TRBV11-3 | TGTGCCAGCAGCTTACCTGGACAGGGGGGTGCTGAAGCTCTCTTT | CASSLPGQGGAEALF
TRBD2 | NA | TRBJ2-7 | 14 | TRBV20-1 | TGCAGTGCGGAAACGGCGGGGGGGAGATACGAGCAGTACTTC | CSAETAGGRYEQYF
TRBD2 | few | TRBJ2-5 | 15 | TRBV20-1 | TGCAGTGCTAGAGAAAGGTCGGGGGGACGAGAGACCCAGTACTTC | CSARERSGGRETQYF
TRBD2 | NA | TRBJ2-5 | 13 | TRBV29-1 | TGCAGCGTTGTGGTGGGGGGGGGGGAGACCCAGTACTTC | CSVVVGGGETQYF
NA | once | TRBJ2-3 | 14 | TRBV20-1 | TGCAGTGCTAGAGGACCCTTAACGACAGATACGCAGTATTTT | CSARGPLTTDTQYF
TRBD2 | few | TRBJ2-1 | 18 | TRBV10-1 | TGCGCCAGCAGTGAGTTCATTGGACTAGCGGGAGGCCCCAATGAGCAGTTCTTC | CASSEFIGLAGGPNEQFF
TRBD1 | few | TRBJ2-7 | 16 | TRBV24-1 | TGTGCCACCAGTGATCCAGGGGGCGCCAATCCCTACGAGCAGTACTTC | CATSDPGGANPYEQYF
TRBD1 | NA | TRBJ1-6 | 15 | TRBV9 | TGTGCCAGCAGCGCCGGACAGGGGTATAATTCACCCCTCCACTTT | CASSAGQGYNSPLHF
TRBD2 | NA | TRBJ2-7 | 20 | TRBV12-3/TRBV12-4 | TGTGCCAGCAGTTCATCGCTGGGCACTAGCGGGAGGCACAGCTCCTACGAGCAGTACTTC | CASSSSLGTSGRHSSYEQYF
TRBD1 | few | TRBJ2-2 | 14 | TRBV24-1 | TGTGCCATCGGGACAGTCATGAACACCGGGGAGCTGTTTTTT | CAIGTVMNTGELFF
TRBD2 | few | TRBJ2-1 | 17 | TRBV13 | TGTGCCAGCAGCTCAGGACTAGCGGGGGGGACCTACAATGAGCAGTTCTTC | CASSSGLAGGTYNEQFF
NA | NA | TRBJ2-1 | 14 | TRBV7-9 | TGTGCCAGCCCAGGGGGGGGGTTATACAATGAGCAGTTCTTC | CASPGGGLYNEQFF
TRBD1 | many | TRBJ2-5 | 14 | TRBV6-1 | TGTGCCAGCAGTCCGACAGGGAACCAAGAGACCCAGTACTTC | CASSPTGNQETQYF
TRBD2 | NA | TRBJ2-2 | 17 | TRBV5-1 | TGCGCCAGCAGCTTGGGAGGACTAGCGGTTTACACCGGGGAGCTGTTTTTT | CASSLGGLAVYTGELFF
TRBD2 | once | TRBJ2-7 | 13 | TRBV7-3 | TGTGCCAGCAGCACGGCGGGAGCTAACGAGCAGTACTTC | CASSTAGANEQYF
NA | many | TRBJ1-2 | 12 | TRBV5-1 | TGCGCCAGCAGCTTGTCAGACGGTGGCTACACCTTC | CASSLSDGGYTF
TRBD1 | NA | TRBJ1-2 | 14 | TRBV11-2 | TGTGCCAGCACCTCAGCGGGGACAGAAGTTGGCTACACCTTC | CASTSAGTEVGYTF
TRBD1 | few | TRBJ2-7 | 16 | TRBV20-1 | TGCAGTGCCCGGAGGGCCGACAGGGGCAGATCCTACGAGCAGTACTTC | CSARRADRGRSYEQYF
TRBD1 | few | TRBJ2-7 | 15 | TRBV20-1 | TGCAGTGCTATTTTACAGGGGGTAAGCTCCTACGAGCAGTACTTC | CSAILQGVSSYEQYF
NA | NA | TRBJ2-7 | 18 | TRBV5-1 | TGCGCCAGCAGCTTACAAACTACCGGGACCCTCTCTTCCTATGAGCAGTACTTC | CASSLQTTGTLSSYEQYF
NA | many | TRBJ2-1 | 18 | TRBV27 | TGTGCCAGCAGTTTTGGGACCGCAGTCCTGAGCTCCTACAATGAGCAGTTCTTC | CASSFGTAVLSSYNEQFF
NA | NA | TRBJ1-5 | 14 | TRBV27 | TGTGCCAGCAGGCCTCGTGGGGGCTTCCAGCCCCAGCATTTT | CASRPRGGFQPQHF
TRBD2 | NA | TRBJ2-1 | 15 | TRBV12-3/TRBV12-4 | TGTGCCAGCAGTTTCGGACTAGCGGAACACAATGAGCAGTTCTTC | CASSFGLAEHNEQFF
NA | NA | TRBJ1-6 | 13 | TRBV5-1 | TGTGCCAGCAGTTTGGCAGGGAATTCACCCCTCCACTTT | CASSLAGNSPLHF
NA | NA | TRBJ2-7 | 13 | TRBV20-1 | TGCAGTGCCCTACAGGGATTCACCTACGAGCAGTACTTC | CSALQGFTYEQYF
NA | NA | TRBJ2-5 | 16 | TRBV28 | TGTGCCAGCAGTTTATCATCCGATAGGGGATGGGAGACCCAGTACTTC | CASSLSSDRGWETQYF
TRBD2 | NA | TRBJ2-1 | 14 | TRBV27 | TGTGCCAGCAGTCGCGGACTAGCGGACAATGAGCAGTTCTTC | CASSRGLADNEQFF
TRBD1 | NA | TRBJ2-1 | 15 | TRBV20-1 | TGCAGTGCTAGTCAGGACAGGGCGGCCTACAATGAGCAGTTCTTC | CSASQDRAAYNEQFF
TRBD2 | NA | TRBJ2-1 | 16 | TRBV6-2/TRBV6-3 | TGTGCCAGCAGTTACTCTCTAGCGGGAGGGCTAAATGAGCAGTTCTTC | CASSYSLAGGLNEQFF
TRBD1 | NA | TRBJ2-7 | 15 | TRBV19 | TGTGCCAGTAGTCCTGGACAGGGGCATTCCTACGAGCAGTACTTC | CASSPGQGHSYEQYF
TRBD1 | NA | TRBJ1-1 | 14 | TRBV12-3/TRBV12-4 | TGTGCCAGCAGTCCACAGGGGGCTTTGGCTGAAGCTTTCTTT | CASSPQGALAEAFF
NA | NA | TRBJ2-2 | 13 | TRBV6-1 | TGTGCCAGCAGTGAAAGTGGGGCCGGGGAGCTGTTTTTT | CASSESGAGELFF